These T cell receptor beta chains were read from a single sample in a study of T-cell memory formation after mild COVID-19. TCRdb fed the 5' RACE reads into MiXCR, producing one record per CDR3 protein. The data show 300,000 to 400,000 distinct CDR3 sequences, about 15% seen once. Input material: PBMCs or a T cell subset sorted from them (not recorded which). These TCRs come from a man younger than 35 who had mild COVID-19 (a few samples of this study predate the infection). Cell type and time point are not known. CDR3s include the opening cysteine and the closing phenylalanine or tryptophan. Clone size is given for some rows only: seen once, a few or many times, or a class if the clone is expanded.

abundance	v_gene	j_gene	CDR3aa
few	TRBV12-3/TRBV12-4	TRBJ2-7	CASSPDHPYEQYF
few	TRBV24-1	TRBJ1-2	CATSDTTSGADGYTF
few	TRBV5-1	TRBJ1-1	CASSLVTGCTNTEAFF
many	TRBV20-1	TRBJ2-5	CSARVEGSWGETQYF
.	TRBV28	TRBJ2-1	CASSFTGAPYNEQFF
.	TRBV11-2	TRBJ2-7	CASSSLRHSSPYEQYF
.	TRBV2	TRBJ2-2	CASSQQGADTGELFF
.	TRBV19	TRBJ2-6	CATAQTPGGANVLTF
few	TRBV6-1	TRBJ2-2	CASTRSGEYAGELFF
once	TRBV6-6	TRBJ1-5	CASSYPQHF
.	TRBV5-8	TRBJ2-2	CASSFGTGARTGELFF
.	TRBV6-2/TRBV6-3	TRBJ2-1	CASSGSGGRSYNEQFF
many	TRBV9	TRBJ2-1	CASSVASDSYNEQFF
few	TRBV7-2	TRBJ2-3	CASSLAQGARRDTQYF
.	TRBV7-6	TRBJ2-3	CASSESLGRNTQYF
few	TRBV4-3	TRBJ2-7	CASSQDGTGVYEQYF
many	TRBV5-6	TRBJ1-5	CASSLGGYNSNQPQHF
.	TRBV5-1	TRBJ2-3	CASSHFGGPTDTQYF
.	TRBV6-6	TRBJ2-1	CASRRIGTSLSSYNEQFF
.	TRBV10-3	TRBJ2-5	CATGPARDQETQYF
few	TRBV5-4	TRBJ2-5	CASNSGTGLQETQYF
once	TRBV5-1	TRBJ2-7	CASSLALTGGLSYEQYF
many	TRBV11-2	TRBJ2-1	CATSPEILGNEQFF
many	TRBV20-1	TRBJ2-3	CSAPGGLGTDTQYF
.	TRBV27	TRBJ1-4	CASSADRSNEKLFF
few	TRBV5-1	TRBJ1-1	CASSLGPTGEGEAFF
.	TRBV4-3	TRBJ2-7	CASSQLREVSEQYF
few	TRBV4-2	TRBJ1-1	CASSQDQGLGAFF
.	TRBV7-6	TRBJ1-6	CASSPLGGQANSPLHF
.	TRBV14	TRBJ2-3	CASSRYRASTDTQYF
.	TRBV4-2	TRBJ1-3	CASSQDPGGYSGNTIYF
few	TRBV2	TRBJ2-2	CASSEPLVATGELFF
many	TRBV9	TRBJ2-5	CASSVGRRQETQYF
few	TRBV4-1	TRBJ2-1	CASSHLLRVRGGDEQFF
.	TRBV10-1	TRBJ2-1	CASFPRAHEQFF
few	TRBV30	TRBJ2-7	CAWEGRAGPSSYEQYF
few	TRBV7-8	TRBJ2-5	CASSPDRVGAGTQYF
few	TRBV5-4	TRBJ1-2	CASSPDQGGAGGYTF
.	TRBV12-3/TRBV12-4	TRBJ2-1	CAGSSNRGLEGEQFF
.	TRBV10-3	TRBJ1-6	CAITLSYNSPLHF
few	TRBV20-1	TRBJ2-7	CSAKEGGYEQYF
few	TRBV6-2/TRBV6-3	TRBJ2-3	CASKDRGGTDTQYF
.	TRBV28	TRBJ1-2	CASSLGTGGNYGYTF
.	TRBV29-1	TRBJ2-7	CSVVDGAYEQYF
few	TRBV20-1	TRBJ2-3	CSARGGGDTQYF
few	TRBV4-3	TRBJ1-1	CASSQDAGAYTEAFF
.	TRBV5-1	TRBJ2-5	CASSPGGVGPQETQYF
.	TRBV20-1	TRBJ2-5	CSARGWVLAGVQETQYF
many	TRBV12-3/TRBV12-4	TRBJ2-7	CASSPPAGRYEQYF
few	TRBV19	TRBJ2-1	CASSMGSWDYNEQFF
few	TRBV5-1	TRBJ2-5	CASSLALTLAEPFQETQYF
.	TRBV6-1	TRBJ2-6	CASNQGYGANVLTF
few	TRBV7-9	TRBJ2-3	CASSSGQGDTQYF
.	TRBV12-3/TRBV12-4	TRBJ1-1	CASSSKGAVLGGFEAFF
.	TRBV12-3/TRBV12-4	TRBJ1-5	CASTKWDRGIDSQPQHF
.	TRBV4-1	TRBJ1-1	CASSQARGNTEAFF
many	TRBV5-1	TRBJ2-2	CASSFGDRVSGELFF
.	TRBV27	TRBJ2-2	CASSSDRYTGELFF
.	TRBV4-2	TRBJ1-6	CASSQLNGTGGRSLHF